This T cell receptor (beta chain) was sequenced for a study of spatial heterogeneity in lung cancer. Time point defined: sample taken at primary tumor resection. Whole RNA from tumor, nontumor lung or frozen PBMC was sequenced unsorted. Germline V lookup: CDR1 SQVTM, CDR2 ANQGSEA. V was cut by 3 bases and J by 4 bases, with 4 bases left in between. This CDR3 contains 11 residues. Study-level points and caveats: There were more appearances of ubiquitous expanded tumor TCRs in blood at resection than at follow-up.

The table lists this clonotype with many counts. Its cognate antigen is unknown. TCRdb re-derived calls from the 5' RACE reads in MiXCR, one entry per CDR3 protein. The repertoire includes tens of thousands of distinct CDR3 sequences, roughly an eighth of them detected once, and 50% to 65% sits in the top ten. Sample: PBMCs, taken at surgery. The receptor comes from a male donor with early-stage non-small cell lung cancer. V is TRBV29-1 and J is TRBJ2-1; D is undetermined. CDR3 sequence (DNA): TGCAGCGTTGAGACGTACAATGAGCAGTTCTTC. The encoded protein is CSVETYNEQFF.